Below, one T cell receptor beta chain is given with its context. Original processing methods: Amplification with reference gene primers provided the estimates of nucleated cell counts. Generated by immunoSEQ multiplex PCR, the TCRdb table keeps only in-frame clones and is missing some. D and trimming come from the DNA, and the V and J calls and clone size come from that table. The sample contains about 300,000 clones, around 90% of which appear only once. This CDR3 contains 12 residues. V dropped 7 bases and J dropped 6 bases, with 10 bases sitting between them. Germline values: CDR1 SNHLY, CDR2 FYNNEI. The record originates from a study of blood T cell repertoires in COVID-19.

The V gene is TRBV2, the J gene TRBJ2-1; D may be TRBD2 (5 bases). This receptor was obtained from a man between 18 and 29 years old with active or convalescent COVID-19. Sequencing was performed on peripheral blood. CDR3 protein: CASNGIFNEQFF. Here the CDR3 DNA reads TGTGCCAGCAACGGGATTTTCAATGAGCAGTTCTTC. The variable domain in full, with the rest retrieved from reference TRBV2 and TRBJ2-1, is EPEVTQTPSHQVTQMGQEVILRCVPISNHLYFYWYRQILGQKVEFLVSFYNNEISEKSEIFDDQFSVERPDGSNFTLKIRSTKLEDSAMYFCASNGIFNEQFFGPGTRLTVL.